This passage covers 26 T cell receptor beta chains from one sample sequenced in a study of shared clonotypes between healthy human individuals (dated by TCRdb to 2018 to 2021). Receptor libraries were prepared by the immunoSEQ multiplex PCR assay. The table was pulled from immuneACCESS by TCRdb, which kept in-frame rearrangements only. Such tables lose some clones; where checked, under half of the loss comes from unresolved V genes, and the rest has no known cause. This sample is represented by some 580,000 clones; 97% of them were singletons. The ten largest make up about 0.06% of the sample. Sequenced sample: naive CD4+ T cells sorted from blood. The cell subset or site label here, explained by the study, means: CD45RA+ positively selected. The receptors were sampled from a woman in her thirties in good health.

The chain has TRBV27 and TRBJ1-1; the D is unclear. Germline V gene lookup returns CDR1 MNHEY and CDR2 SMNVEV (reference sequence). This CDR3 spans 14 amino acids. V shed 0 bases and J shed 2 bases, with 7 bases lying between them. The DNA of the CDR3 is TGTGCCAGCAGTTTATCTGGCAGAAACACTGAAGCTTTCTTT. Its protein is CASSLSGRNTEAFF.

The V call is TRBV2, the J call TRBJ1-3; the match to TRBD1 covers 7 bases. Germline V gene lookup returns CDR1 SNHLY and CDR2 FYNNEI. V dropped 6 bases and J dropped 8; count of bases not matched to a gene: 7. The CDR3 totals 13 residues. CDR3 nucleotide sequence: TGTGCCAGCAGGCATGACAGGGCTGACACCATATATTTT. This sequence encodes CASRHDRADTIYF.

This chain links TRBV18 with TRBJ2-3; 7 bases line up with TRBD2. CDR3 length: 16 residues. The V and J ends lost 6 bases and 5 bases, in that order; junction bases with no gene match: 14. Germline values: CDR1 KGHSH, CDR2 LQKENI. The CDR3 DNA is TGTGCCAGCTCTCCTAGTCAGGCGGGAGCAATAGATACGCAGTATTTT. It is translated as CASSPSQAGAIDTQYF.

CDR3 coding DNA: TGTGCCAGCAGCAAGACTAGCGGGAACTACAATGAGCAGTTCTTC. This codes for CASSKTSGNYNEQFF. The chain carries TRBV7-3 and TRBJ2-1; TRBD2 matches at 11 bases. Germline V gene data show CDR1 as SGHTA and CDR2 as FQGTGA. J lost 3 bases, V lost 5 bases, and 3 bases had no gene match. The CDR3 extends over 15 amino acids.

Here the CDR3 reads CASSFVASGRVGPYF. CDR3 nucleotide sequence: TGTGCCAGCTCCTTCGTGGCTAGCGGGCGGGTCGGACCGTATTTT. The chain is built from TRBV13 and TRBJ2-3, with 8 bases matching TRBD2. J lost 14 bases, V lost 8 bases, and 21 bases had no gene match. The CDR3 loop spans 15 amino acids. From germline, CDR1 is PRHDT and CDR2 FYEKMQ (reference sequence).

J is TRBJ2-1 and V is TRBV5-1, with D possibly being TRBD1 or TRBD2 (5 bases each). The CDR3 is made up of 15 amino acids. The ends were cut back, 4 bases at V and 3 bases at J, with 14 bases in the middle. The germline V gene encodes CDR1 SGHRS and CDR2 YFSETQ. The DNA of the CDR3 is TGCGCCAGCAGCGATCAGGGAGTTGACTACAATGAGCAGTTCTTC. Protein: CASSDQGVDYNEQFF.

The rearrangement uses TRBV15 and TRBJ2-1; 11 bases line up with TRBD2. Unmatched junction bases numbered 2, after V lost 1 base and J lost 3 bases. Germline assignment: CDR1 LNHNV and CDR2 YYDKDF (reference sequence). CDR3 length equals 16 residues. The CDR3 protein is CATSRGLAGHYNEQFF. The CDR3 DNA is TGTGCCACCAGCAGAGGACTAGCGGGACACTACAATGAGCAGTTCTTC.

This clone was detected only once. This chain uses TRBV5-1 with TRBJ2-1, with no clear D. The germline CDR1 and CDR2 sequences are SGHRS and YFSETQ. Trimming shortened V by 3 bases and J by 5 bases, and 15 bases separated the two germline ends. This CDR3 has 15 residues. The CDR3: CASSYLRGEDNEQFF. The CDR3 region has the DNA TGCGCCAGCAGCTACCTCCGCGGCGAAGACAATGAGCAGTTCTTC.

This chain uses TRBV28 with TRBJ2-7, with 7 bases identical to TRBD2. With 5 bases clipped from V and 6 bases from J, the junction kept 10 bases outside the gene matches. The CDR3 runs to 14 residues. CDR1 is MDHEN, CDR2 SYDVKM, per germline. The CDR3 DNA is TGTGCCAGCAGTCCGGGACTACCCATCTCCGAGCAGTACTTC. This gives the protein CASSPGLPISEQYF. Full variable domain (missing parts from reference TRBV28 and TRBJ2-7): DVKVTQSSRYLVKRTGEKVFLECVQDMDHENMFWYRQDPGLGLRLIYFSYDVKMKEKGDIPEGYSVSREKKERFSLILESASTNQTSMYLCASSPGLPISEQYFGPGTRLTVT.

The chain couples TRBV19 to TRBJ2-1, with 7 bases that match TRBD2. The trim removed 1 base at V and 15 bases at J, leaving 12 bases unmatched. Germline V gene lookup returns CDR1 LNHDA and CDR2 SQIVND (reference sequence). The CDR3 spans 14 residues. CDR3 region: CASSIAASGSKGFF. CDR3 in DNA: TGTGCCAGTAGTATAGCTGCTAGCGGCAGTAAGGGGTTCTTC. Based on the CDR3 plus reference TRBV19 and TRBJ2-1, the full variable domain is DGGITQSPKYLFRKEGQNVTLSCEQNLNHDAMYWYRQDPGQGLRLIYYSQIVNDFQKGDIAEGYSVSREKKESFPLTVTSAQKNPTAFYLCASSIAASGSKGFFGPGTRLTVL.

The chain joins TRBV7-9 to TRBJ1-3; TRBD1 might be the D (6 bases). Trimming pared 5 bases from V and 3 bases from J, leaving 17 bases between. This CDR3 spans 16 amino acids. Germline CDR1 SEHNR, CDR2 FQNEAQ (reference sequence). Here the CDR3 reads CASSPQGLGHGNTIYF. CDR3 nucleotides: TGTGCCAGCAGCCCACAGGGTCTGGGTCATGGAAACACCATATATTTT.

This clone was recorded once. The chain is built from TRBV7-2 and TRBJ2-2; 12 bases agree with TRBD2. The V gene end was trimmed by 3 bases and the J gene end by 8 bases; junction bases not matched to a gene: 4. The germline V gene encodes CDR1 SGHTA and CDR2 FQGNSA. This CDR3 is built from 15 residues. In nucleotides, the CDR3 is TGTGCCAGCAGCTTCCTAACTAGCGGGAGGGGGGAGCTGTTTTTT. This encodes CASSFLTSGRGELFF.

This clone was detected once. The V gene is TRBV10-3, the J gene TRBJ1-1, with a weak D call TRBD1 (5 bases). The CDR3 length is 13 residues. V gave up 4 bases and J gave up 2 bases, with 8 bases separating them. The V gene's germline CDR1 is ENHRY and CDR2 SYGVKD. The CDR3 loop reads CAISGGGNTEAFF. CDR3 bases: TGTGCCATCAGTGGGGGGGGAAACACTGAAGCTTTCTTT.

The chain carries TRBV5-1 and TRBJ1-1, with unresolved D. Germline lookup yields CDR1 SGHRS and CDR2 YFSETQ. The CDR3 runs 13 residues. Trimming stripped 2 bases from V and 6 bases from J, with 11 bases between. CDR3 sequence: CASSLGDGSEAFF. The DNA for the CDR3 is TGCGCCAGCAGCTTAGGAGATGGATCTGAAGCTTTCTTT.

The CDR3 bases are TGTGCCAGCAGGGAGAATAGCAATCAGCCCCAGCATTTT. Amino acids: CASRENSNQPQHF. This chain connects TRBV11-2 to TRBJ1-5; D is unresolved. Germline V gene data show CDR1 as SGHAT and CDR2 as FQNNGV. The CDR3 consists of 13 residues. V was trimmed by 6 bases and J by 0 bases, leaving 6 bases between them.

The V and J genes are TRBV27 and TRBJ2-7; no reliable D call. V gave up 6 bases and J gave up 3 bases, with 18 bases separating them. The CDR3 covers 15 residues. Germline CDR1 MNHEY, CDR2 SMNVEV (reference sequence). The CDR3 loop is CASSFTKVDGYEQYF. The CDR3 nucleotides read TGTGCCAGCAGCTTCACAAAGGTCGACGGCTACGAGCAGTACTTC.

The V gene is TRBV5-1, the J gene TRBJ2-2; TRBD1 agrees at 8 bases. Losses at the gene ends were 4 bases for V and 3 bases for J; bases not matched to a gene: 11. Germline lookup yields CDR1 SGHRS and CDR2 YFSETQ. CDR3 length: 17 residues. CDR3 loop: CASSQGQGGVDTGELFF. The DNA of the CDR3 is TGCGCCAGCAGCCAAGGACAGGGTGGGGTGGACACCGGGGAGCTGTTTTTT.

The V gene is TRBV21-1, the J gene TRBJ2-1. TRBV21-1 is a pseudogene locus. The CDR3 runs to 16 residues. The CDR3 DNA reads TGTGCCAGCAGCAAAGGGGGCGGTAGTTTTCTAGCCCTAAGGTTCTTC. This sequence encodes CASSKGGGSFLALRFF.

J is TRBJ2-5 and V is TRBV10-3; D unresolved. Germline V gene sequence: CDR1 ENHRY, CDR2 SYGVKD. This CDR3 is built from 11 residues. The V end was cut by 10 bases, the J end by 5 bases, with 11 bases between. The CDR3 here is CATRGKETQYF. CDR3 DNA sequence: TGTGCCACACGCGGAAAGGAGACCCAGTACTTC.

In regard to this clone: A read error may produce the germline difference seen at one junction end. The chain recombines TRBV19 with TRBJ1-2, with no clear D. This CDR3 has 14 residues. Germline assignment: CDR1 LNHDA and CDR2 SQIVND (reference sequence). The CDR3 nucleotides read TGTGTCAGTACCCCCCAAGACCGAGCTCGGGGCTACACCTTC. Its protein product is CVSTPQDRARGYTF.

V and J are TRBV27 and TRBJ1-2; 7 bases agree with TRBD1. The CDR3 extends over 16 amino acids. The V gene end was trimmed by 2 bases and the J gene end by 7 bases; junction bases not matched to a gene: 13. The V gene's germline CDR1 is MNHEY and CDR2 SMNVEV (reference sequence). Here the CDR3 DNA reads TGTGCCAGCAGTTTAACCCGCCCCCCAGGGGGTGGTGGCTACACCTTC. As protein: CASSLTRPPGGGGYTF.

This chain uses TRBV28 with TRBJ2-5, with TRBD1 as a possible D gene (5 bases). V dropped 8 bases and J dropped 1 base, with 23 bases sitting between them. Germline values: CDR1 MDHEN, CDR2 SYDVKM. The CDR3 length is 17 residues. The CDR3 nucleotides are TGTGCCAGCTGTTGCCAGGGCGCCATCAACCTCCAAGAGACCCAGTACTTC. Amino acid sequence: CASCCQGAINLQETQYF.

The rearrangement links TRBV7-9 to TRBJ1-1; 7 positions match TRBD1. V gave up 5 bases and J gave up 6 bases; unmatched junction bases: 9. The CDR3 has 14 residues. Germline CDR1 is SEHNR and CDR2 is FQNEAQ (reference sequence). DNA for the CDR3: TGTGCCAGCAGCCCTACGACAGGGTGGGCTGAAGCTTTCTTT. It yields the protein CASSPTTGWAEAFF.

The chain carries TRBV6-5 and TRBJ2-7; TRBD2 matches at 8 bases. V trimming: 6 bases; J trimming: 3 bases; junction bases outside the gene matches: 7. CDR1 is MNHEY, CDR2 SVGAGI, per germline. This CDR3 is built from 14 residues. In DNA form, the CDR3 reads TGTGCCAGCAGAAAGCGGGAGTTCTTCTACGAGCAGTACTTC. Its protein is CASRKREFFYEQYF.

The chain employs TRBV6-5 and TRBJ1-2, with D perhaps TRBD1 (6 bases). There are 13 residues in the CDR3. V shed 2 bases and J shed 5 bases, with 9 bases lying between them. Per the germline V gene, CDR1 is MNHEY and CDR2 is SVGAGI. Here the CDR3 DNA reads TGTGCCAGCAGTTACACTCAGGGGTATGGCTACACCTTC. Translating it yields CASSYTQGYGYTF.

The chain is built from TRBV11-2 and TRBJ2-3, with 16 bases aligning to TRBD2. Germline-derived CDR1 and CDR2 are SGHAT and FQNNGV. The CDR3 runs to 17 residues. Trimming cost V 6 bases and J 4 bases; bases outside gene matches: 7. The CDR3 sequence: CASRPGLAGGPADTQYF. The CDR3 DNA reads TGTGCCAGCAGGCCGGGACTAGCGGGAGGGCCAGCAGATACGCAGTATTTT.